A single sample gave rise to the 21 T cell receptor beta chains below, sequenced in a study of T cells in Graves' hyperthyroidism and ophthalmopathy. The TCR beta CDR3 regions underwent amplification using RNA transcripts as the source. Carried out on the TCR CDR3, a first-round RT-PCR used the HTBI primer set. TCRdb recomputed calls from the multiplex PCR reads with MiXCR, one row per CDR3 protein. The sample shows about 350,000 distinct CDR3 sequences, around 13% of them seen only once. The material sequenced was blood. These receptors all come from a woman aged 40-49 years with Graves' ophthalmopathy.

In regard to this clonotype: A much larger clone lies one base from this, so it may be a read error. This likely comes from a read error, as the CDR3 has no conserved phenylalanine or tryptophan at its end. The V call is TRBV12-3 or TRBV12-4, the J call TRBJ1-6; D is perhaps TRBD1 (5 bases). V gave up 10 bases and J gave up 8 bases, with 21 bases separating them. This CDR3 region has 15 residues. CDR3 sequence: CANVRSGGTYSPLHS. CDR3 DNA sequence: TGTGCCAACGTCCGCTCCGGGGGGACCTATTCACCCCTCCACTCT.

The V call is TRBV20-1, the J call TRBJ2-7; D is undetermined. There are 15 residues in the CDR3. CDR1 and CDR2 (germline): DFQATT, SNEGSKA (reference sequence). Trimming took off 0 bases at V and 2 bases at J, with 14 bases between the two ends. The CDR3 loop is CSARDGTESTYEQYF. DNA for the CDR3: TGCAGTGCTAGAGATGGTACAGAGAGTACCTACGAGCAGTACTTC.

This clonotype was recorded many times. The chain is built from TRBV20-1 and TRBJ1-2; 11 nucleotides match TRBD1. CDR1 is DFQATT and CDR2 is SNEGSKA in the germline V gene (reference sequence). With V trimmed by 3 bases and J by 9 bases, 6 bases remained unmatched. The CDR3 is 13 amino acids. The CDR3 DNA follows: TGCAGTGCTAGCCCGGGACAGGGGGGACGCTACACCTTC. Translating it yields CSASPGQGGRYTF.

On this clonotype itself: A much larger clone sits a single nucleotide away, making a read error possible. This chain links TRBV28 with TRBJ1-5; D is perhaps TRBD1 (6 bases). The germline CDR1 and CDR2 sequences are MDHEN and SYDVKM. The CDR3 extends over 15 amino acids. This CDR3 is CTSSQTQGSGQPQHF. The CDR3 nucleotides read TGTACCAGCAGCCAGACTCAGGGGAGCGGTCAGCCCCAGCATTTT.

This clonotype has just one count. The gene calls are TRBV20-1 and TRBJ2-5; 8 bases fit TRBD2. Germline trimming cut 5 bases from V and 4 bases from J; bases unmatched to any gene: 3. Germline CDR1 reads DFQATT; CDR2 reads SNEGSKA (reference sequence). The length of the CDR3 is 12 residues. The CDR3 is CSARGGLETQYF. DNA of the CDR3: TGCAGTGCTCGCGGGGGGTTAGAGACCCAGTACTTC.

This clonotype was seen a handful of times. The V gene is TRBV6-9, the J gene TRBJ2-4, with D maybe TRBD1 (5 bases). The CDR3 consists of 14 residues. Between the trimmed V and J ends, which lost 3 bases and 6 bases, there was a span of 12 bases. The germline V gene has CDR1 MNHGY and CDR2 SVAAGI. CDR3: CASSYGQGGNIQYF. CDR3 coding DNA: TGTGCCAGCAGTTACGGTCAGGGTGGAAACATTCAGTACTTC.

This clonotype was detected ten times or more. This chain connects TRBV30 to TRBJ2-2; 11 bases line up with TRBD1. CDR3 length equals 14 residues. The germline gives CDR1 GTSNPN, CDR2 SVGIG (reference sequence). The ends lost 5 bases at V and 8 bases at J; junction bases unmatched: 7. The CDR3 reads CAWDRDRGFGELFF. The CDR3 DNA sequence: TGTGCCTGGGACCGGGACAGGGGGTTTGGGGAGCTGTTTTTT.

This clonotype was counted at least ten times. The chain employs TRBV6-2 or TRBV6-3 and TRBJ2-3; D is unresolved. This CDR3 has 15 residues. Germline assignment: CDR1 MNHEY and CDR2 SVGEGT. The germline V and J ends were trimmed by 2 bases and 2 bases, with 11 bases remaining between them. CDR3 sequence: CASSYGLGLTDTQYF. CDR3 nucleotide sequence: TGTGCCAGCAGTTACGGGCTTGGTCTCACAGATACGCAGTATTTT.

In its sample, this clonotype was seen many times. The V and J genes are TRBV10-3 and TRBJ2-2, with 7 bases identical to TRBD2. Germline V gene lookup returns CDR1 ENHRY and CDR2 SYGVKD. The CDR3 is made up of 15 amino acids. The ends lost 0 bases at V and 5 bases at J; junction bases unmatched: 3. CDR3 in amino acids: CAISESQRGTGELFF. The CDR3 bases are TGTGCCATCAGTGAGTCGCAGCGGGGAACCGGGGAGCTGTTTTTT.

This chain connects TRBV24-1 to TRBJ2-2; a possible D gene is TRBD1 (5 bases). Trimming took off 7 bases at V and 1 base at J, with 9 bases between the two ends. The CDR3 contains 14 residues. Germline V gene lookup returns CDR1 KGHDR and CDR2 SFDVKD. The CDR3 reads CATSIGQNTGELFF. CDR3 DNA sequence: TGTGCCACCAGCATAGGACAGAACACCGGGGAGCTGTTTTTT.

The chain carries TRBV29-1 and TRBJ1-2; 9 nucleotides match TRBD1. V was clipped by 2 bases and J by 6 bases; unmatched bases: 16. The CDR3 covers 17 residues. Germline CDR1 reads SQVTM; CDR2 reads ANQGSEA. CDR3 loop: CSVETYYSTWDRDGYTF. CDR3 nucleotide sequence: TGCAGCGTTGAAACCTATTATTCTACGTGGGACAGGGATGGCTACACCTTC. The full variable domain, completed using reference TRBV29-1 and TRBJ1-2, is SAVISQKPSRDICQRGTSLTIQCQVDSQVTMMFWYRQQPGQSLTLIATANQGSEATYESGFVIDKFPISRPNLTFSTLTVSNMSPEDSSIYLCSVETYYSTWDRDGYTFGSGTRLTVV.

This clonotype occurred a few times. The chain combines TRBV6-5 with TRBJ1-5; D not certain. With 2 bases removed from V and 5 bases from J, the gap between germline ends came to 10 bases. The germline gives CDR1 MNHEY, CDR2 SVGAGI. This CDR3 has 14 amino acids. The CDR3 protein is CASSYGGRDQPQHF. CDR3 nucleotide sequence: TGTGCCAGCAGTTACGGAGGGCGGGATCAGCCCCAGCATTTT.

The table lists this clonotype with many counts. The rearrangement uses TRBV20-1 and TRBJ1-1, with D uncertain. Trimming took off 0 bases at V and 5 bases at J, with 10 bases between the two ends. The length of the CDR3 is 13 residues. Germline V gives CDR1 DFQATT, CDR2 SNEGSKA (reference sequence). As DNA, the CDR3 is TGCAGTGCTAGAGAACCAGGCAAAACTGAAGCTTTCTTT. The encoded protein is CSAREPGKTEAFF.

This chain joins TRBV15 and TRBJ1-2; weak D call: TRBD1 (5 bases). Germline CDR1 and CDR2: LNHNV and YYDKDF (reference sequence). This CDR3 contains 14 residues. V was cut by 7 bases and J by 7 bases, with 19 bases left in between. The CDR3 here is CATTLGQSVRGYTF. The CDR3, as DNA: TGTGCCACCACCCTCGGACAAAGTGTTCGTGGCTACACCTTC.

In regard to this clonotype: A junction end diverges from the germline sequence, so it may reflect a read error. This rearrangement joins TRBV20-1 to TRBJ1-1; perhaps TRBD1 as D (6 bases). Per the germline V gene, CDR1 is DFQATT and CDR2 is SNEGSKA (reference sequence). CDR3 length equals 17 residues. The DNA of the CDR3 is TGCAGTGCTAATGTAGGCTCAGGCGGACAAAGGGGGACTGGAGCTTTCTTT. Its protein product is CSANVGSGGQRGTGAFF.

This clonotype was observed at least ten times. The CDR3 DNA is TGTGCCAGCAGTCCATTAGCGGGAACCACTCGGAACGAGCAGTTCTTC. Protein: CASSPLAGTTRNEQFF. V and J are TRBV27 and TRBJ2-1; TRBD2 aligns across 8 bases. Trimming removed 5 bases from V and 10 bases from J; junction bases left unmatched: 16. Germline CDR1 and CDR2: MNHEY and SMNVEV (reference sequence). This CDR3 contains 16 residues.

The chain's CDR3 is CASSDQSLPGNTIYF. The CDR3 DNA is TGCGCCAGCAGTGATCAGTCACTACCTGGAAACACCATATATTTT. This rearrangement joins TRBV10-2 to TRBJ1-3, with D uncertain. V lost 3 bases and J 2 bases, leaving 11 bases between the germline ends. This CDR3 contains 15 residues. Germline CDR1 and CDR2: WSHSY and SAAADI.

The DNA for the CDR3 is TGTGCCAGCAGCGTAGCAACGGACCACCTAGGGGGCTATGGCTACACCTTC. Its protein is CASSVATDHLGGYGYTF. This chain links TRBV9 with TRBJ1-2; maybe TRBD1 (6 bases). The ends were cut back, 0 bases at V and 4 bases at J, with 19 bases in the middle. The CDR3 spans 17 residues. Germline CDR1 SGDLS, CDR2 YYNGEE.

V usage is TRBV3-1 and J usage is TRBJ1-6, with D perhaps TRBD1 (5 bases). This CDR3 has 14 amino acids. V shed 6 bases and J shed 8 bases, with 14 bases lying between them. The germline V gene has CDR1 LGHDT and CDR2 YNNKEL (reference sequence). CDR3 DNA: TGTGCCAGCAGTCATGGGGGGGGGGATTCACCCCTCCACTTT. Translating it yields CASSHGGGDSPLHF. Full variable domain (outside the CDR3, taken from reference TRBV3-1 and TRBJ1-6): DTAVSQTPKYLVTQMGNDKSIKCEQNLGHDTMYWYKQDSKKFLKIMFSYNNKELIINETVPNRFSPKSPDKAHLNLHINSLELGDSAVYFCASSHGGGDSPLHFGNGTRLTVT.

This clonotype appeared many times. The chain carries TRBV6-1 and TRBJ1-2, with D hard to call. Germline V gene data show CDR1 as MNHNS and CDR2 as SASEGT. The CDR3 contains 13 residues. Between the trimmed V and J ends, which lost 10 bases and 0 bases, there was a span of 12 bases. CDR3 protein: CATQTPSNYGYTF. The CDR3 nucleotides are TGTGCCACTCAGACACCCTCTAACTATGGCTACACCTTC.

This clonotype was observed at least ten times. The gene calls are TRBV20-1 and TRBJ1-5, with a weak D call TRBD1 (6 bases). V was cut by 2 bases and J by 5 bases, with 22 bases left in between. The CDR3 extends over 17 amino acids. CDR1 is DFQATT and CDR2 is SNEGSKA in the germline V gene (reference sequence). For the CDR3, the DNA is TGCAGTGCTAGAACTGCTGGGGGCAGTGGGGATGATCAGCCCCAGCATTTT. Translation gives CSARTAGGSGDDQPQHF.